This T cell receptor beta chain was identified in a study of T cell responses to AZD1222 COVID-19 vaccine. General study points: Just a handful of AZD1222 recipients were seropositive at baseline. Clonal diversity was possibly underestimated, and the donors were mostly white British, with more females. Spike-specific TCR breadth and depth both grew after two AZD1222 doses. None of the repertoires were sampled until the peak T cell response had passed.

The table came from immunoSEQ multiplex PCR; TCRdb's copy has only in-frame clones and leaves some out. The sample consists of 100,000 to 150,000 clones, about 90% of them appearing once. Per the germline V gene, CDR1 is LGHNA and CDR2 is YSLEER. Trimming took 1 base from V and 12 from J, leaving 13 bases between them. This CDR3 region has 14 residues. Of note for this clone: Its target is unknown.

This sequence joins TRBV4-3 and TRBJ1-6; D is ambiguous. The input for sequencing was peripheral blood, taken on day 0 of MenACWY control vaccination. The source of this sequence is an adult in good health. The CDR3 DNA reads as TGCGCCAGCAGCCAAGGAGAAACGGTTGGACCCCTCCACTTT. Translating gives CASSQGETVGPLHF.